This record covers a single T cell receptor (beta chain). Its antigen is not known. The sample is drawn from a study of T cell responses to AZD1222 COVID-19 vaccine. This CDR3 is 12 amino acids long. The V and J ends lost 5 bases and 7 bases respectively, with 9 bases between them. The germline V gene has CDR1 LNHDA and CDR2 SQIVND (reference sequence). The table came from immunoSEQ multiplex PCR; TCRdb's copy has only in-frame clones and leaves some out. The table has about 120,000 clones, roughly 87% seen once. Whole-study findings and limits: Donors, mostly white British, included more females; clonal diversity was possibly underestimated. Vaccine-related CD4 TCRs covered spike, predominating at 160-218 and 743-854. Close to half of all spike-specific TCRs reportedly target regions of the variants that are unmutated.

The chain joins TRBV19 to TRBJ1-5; D uncertain. This receptor was obtained from an adult who received the AZD1222 COVID-19 vaccine. The material was peripheral blood, obtained 28 days after the second AZD1222 dose. The CDR3 region is CASSPPRQPQHF. The CDR3 bases are TGTGCCAGTAGTCCCCCGAGGCAGCCCCAGCATTTT.